This T cell receptor beta chain was recorded in a study of CD8+ T cells in alopecia areata. Overall study: Twice daily, treated patients received 5 to 10 mg of oral tofacitinib.

CDR1 SGHAT and CDR2 FQNNGV come from the germline V gene. V was trimmed by 1 base and J by 4 bases, leaving 14 bases between them. The CDR3 totals 15 residues. RNA extraction and reverse transcription yielded cDNA as sequencing template. Repertoires were generated with immunoSEQ multiplex PCR, while TCRdb's copy carries only in-frame clones and drops some. The data contain approximately 180,000 clones, just under 60% of them seen just once; the ten biggest clones take up roughly 14%. This sample comprised CD4+ T cells sorted from blood, obtained at week 0. The J gene is TRBJ2-7, the V gene TRBV11-2, with D maybe TRBD2 (7 bases). This TCR was sampled from a human donor with alopecia areata. The CDR3 spells CASSLVTGGSYEQYF. For the CDR3, the DNA is TGTGCCAGCAGCTTAGTGACGGGGGGCTCATACGAGCAGTACTTC.